Described below is a single T cell receptor (beta chain) sequence and its context. Its target is unknown. Only in-frame clones appear in the TCRdb table, and some are missing; sequencing was by immunoSEQ multiplex PCR. Of 120,000 to 150,000 clones listed, around nine tenths are singletons. Recipients boosted at about 4 weeks or about 12 weeks are pooled. This specimen belongs to a study of T cell responses to AZD1222 COVID-19 vaccine. Germline-derived CDR1 and CDR2 are MGHRA and YSYEKL. Between the trimmed V and J ends, which lost 4 bases and 4 bases, there was a span of 10 bases. CDR3 length equals 14 residues. Overall study findings and caveats: Donors were chiefly white British, with a greater number of females, and clonal diversity was perhaps underestimated. Spike-specific TCR depth and breadth grew after two AZD1222 doses.

The J gene is TRBJ1-4, the V gene TRBV4-1; tentatively, D is TRBD1 (5 bases). Sample: peripheral blood, taken 28 days after the second AZD1222 dose. The receptor's source is an adult who received the AZD1222 COVID-19 vaccine. The CDR3: CASSLRQSNEKLFF. Written as DNA, the CDR3 is TGCGCCAGCAGCCTCCGACAGAGTAATGAAAAACTGTTTTTT.